This T cell receptor (beta chain) was observed in a study of PD-L1 blockade in urothelial cancer. In the study overall: Intravenous atezolizumab, 1,200 mg every 3 weeks, was begun by patients in the mid-2010s. A median of roughly 150,000 T cells was found in the blood samples. Study-wide findings and caveats: By 3 weeks, tumor-associated blood clones had expanded more in durable-benefit patients.

Turning to this clone: The antigen is unknown.

This sample's time point: pretreatment peripheral blood. Metastatic or locally advanced urothelial carcinoma was present in the patients. Deletions cut 0 bases from V and 8 bases from J, with 8 bases between. The CDR3 sequence is 13 residues long. Per the germline V gene, CDR1 is SGHTA and CDR2 is FQGNSA. Sequenced by immunoSEQ multiplex PCR; TCRdb stores in-frame clones only, minus some. The sample carries approximately 70,000 clones, roughly 84% recorded once. The origin of this receptor is a woman in her seventies with urothelial cancer. Sequencing was performed on PBMCs, taken around atezolizumab (anti-PD-L1) treatment. V gene TRBV7-2 combines with J gene TRBJ2-1; D remains ambiguous. CDR3 in DNA: TGTGCCAGCAGCTTAGCCACCTGGCATGAGCAGTTCTTC. It translates to CASSLATWHEQFF.